This TCR beta chain was sequenced during a study of CD8 T cells in ankylosing spondylitis. The study, taken as a whole, reports: Researchers reportedly found disease-linked clones significantly enriched in matched ankylosing spondylitis synovial fluid. Ankylosing spondylitis blood appeared to be characterized by a TCR beta motif of about 8 highly homologous variants. Disease-linked clones, CD8+, were relatively rare in peripheral blood.

This CDR3 comprises 15 residues. Germline V gene data show CDR1 as LGHNA and CDR2 as YNFKEQ. Trimming shortened V by 0 bases and J by 5 bases, and 12 bases separated the two germline ends. MiXCR, run by TCRdb on the 5' RACE reads, gives a single entry per CDR3 protein. This table holds some 71,000 distinct CDR3 sequences, about 5.4% found once. This clonotype has at least ten counts. The antigen is not known. Input material: blood, either unsorted or a sorted T cell fraction (not recorded which). The chain uses TRBV4-2 and TRBJ2-3; D is undetermined. The receptor's source is a male donor with ankylosing spondylitis or in good health (not recorded which). CDR3 in amino acids: CASSQDWAAKDTQYF. As DNA, the CDR3 is TGTGCCAGCAGCCAAGATTGGGCAGCCAAAGATACGCAGTATTTT.